This T cell receptor beta chain comes out of a study of T cells in Graves' hyperthyroidism and ophthalmopathy (dated by TCRdb to between 2018 and 2021). With regard to the full study: Peripheral blood was collected at initial diagnosis, before any treatment. To identify TCR V-J signatures that set the groups apart, the researchers used a discovery cohort of about a hundred patients, made up of about 44 with Graves' ophthalmopathy and some 60 with stable Graves' hyperthyroidism. Prospective prediction of ophthalmopathy was tested in an independent validation cohort of some 19 hyperthyroidism patients and 17 patients who later progressed to ophthalmopathy. The approximately 90 discovery patients were divided at random into training and test sets in a 7:3 ratio. In six Graves' hyperthyroidism patients, the study also compared T-cell repertoires from thyroid tissue with T-cell repertoires from blood. Following sampling, methimazole starting at 30 mg daily was given to hyperthyroidism patients, and high-dose intravenous methylprednisolone was given to ophthalmopathy patients. The paper reports TCR Vbeta CDR3 sequencing of some 140 peripheral blood samples: some 41 ophthalmopathy, about 75 hyperthyroidism and approximately 17 progressor patients.

Here is what the overall study found, with its caveats: Sample size was not statistically predetermined, and investigators were not blinded to group allocation. In validation, progression to ophthalmopathy was predicted by the model with 70.59% sensitivity and roughly 76% specificity, a median of roughly six months before onset. A model built on a 13 V-J signature distinguished ophthalmopathy from stable hyperthyroidism, reaching roughly 88% sensitivity and about 81% specificity in cross-validation and 80%/75% in testing. Most expanded thyroid clonotypes (frequency above 0.001) were also found in blood, which suggests that blood repertoires may mirror thyroid immune responses.

Stable Graves' hyperthyroidism was defined as no progression to ophthalmopathy during 18 months of follow-up. The hyperthyroidism patients were between 18 and 65 years old and newly diagnosed, with a disease duration of less than 2 months. Exclusion was applied to patients with uncontrolled infections, other autoimmune diseases, pregnancy or lactation. Diagnoses were established on the basis of clinical symptoms, serum thyroxine and TRAb, thyroid ultrasound, and orbital computed tomography. PBMCs were separated from 10 ml of fresh peripheral blood using Ficoll-Paque density gradient centrifugation. Total RNA was extracted using Trizol reagent, and RNA quality was assessed on an Agilent 2100 Bioanalyzer. CDR1 is given as SEHNR and CDR2 as FQNEAQ, both from the germline V gene (reference sequence). V trim: 1 base; J trim: 5 bases; unmatched bases: 5. Inclusive of the bounding cysteine and phenylalanine, the CDR3 is 15 residues long. The retained sequence is limited to the CDR3, 45 bases, with the frame set at the first base.

The TCR beta CDR3 regions were amplified from RNA transcripts. The TCR CDR3 was subjected to a first round of RT-PCR using the HTBI primer set and the Qiagen OneStep RT-PCR kit. The libraries were constructed in a second round of multiplex PCR and then size-selected and purified. Sequencing of the libraries was done on an Illumina HiSeq2000 using paired-end 100 bp reads. Processing in the source paper ran as follows. SOAPnuke was used to process the raw data, with reads discarded if the reads contained adapters or uncalled bases, had a mean Phred below 15, or lacked an exact constant-primer or identifier match. High-quality paired reads were merged with COPE v1.2.5, and unique nucleotide sequences were defined as clonotypes. MiTCR v1.1 was used to align the clonotypes against IMGT TRBV, TRBD and TRBJ reference segments. The analysis included only V-J combinations with a frequency above 0.0001, which together covered more than 98% of the repertoires. The TCS score was defined as F50 (clonal expansion) divided by E x V (chaos), with BLOSUM62-based TCRdist calculated between CDR3 peptides within each V-J. Welch's t-statistics and random forest reduced around 550 V-J features to roughly 13, which were used in a naive Bayes classifier (R e1071). The public reads were run again by TCRdb, first through fastp at Q25 and then through MiXCR, and only productive beta chains were kept. Here each entry gathers all rows of one CDR3 protein and keeps the most common genes and DNA. TCRdb assigned the V and J calls; the authors' analysis was not used. The sample records about 740,000 distinct CDR3 sequences, around 15% of which are singletons. The ten largest clones add up to 10% of the sample.

Turning to this clonotype: Its antigen remains unidentified. Per-base qualities were not stored, and no clone one base away is much larger.

The sequence links TRBV7-9 to TRBJ2-1, and 7 junctional nucleotides match TRBD2. The sample taken for sequencing was blood. The sequence came from a woman between 18 and 29 years old with Graves' hyperthyroidism. The CDR3 sequence is CASSLGASGDNEQFF. The DNA reads TGTGCCAGCAGCTTAGGGGCTAGCGGAGACAATGAGCAGTTCTTC. Here the CDR3 is joined to the reference TRBV7-9 and TRBJ2-1 genes, and the full variable domain is: DTGVSQNPRHKITKRGQNVTFRCDPISEHNRLYWYRQTLGQGPEFLTYFQNEAQLEKSRLLSDRFSAERPKGSFSTLEIQRTEQGDSAMYLCASSLGASGDNEQFFGPGTRLTVL.